The sequence of this TCR beta chain was determined in a study of STAT5B mutations in CD4+ large granular lymphocyte leukemia. Study outcomes and limitations: TRBV06-family usage was enriched in top patient clones (8/27) versus controls (2/35). Without HLA matching, higher CD4+ than CD8+ T-LGLL clonality could reflect small sample size.

This CDR3 spans 14 amino acids. CDR1 and CDR2 (germline): LNHNV, YYDKDF (reference sequence). V lost 9 bases, J lost 6 bases, and 18 bases lay in between. Remarks on this clone: Its antigen remains unknown.

The table came from immunoSEQ multiplex PCR; TCRdb's copy has only in-frame clones and leaves some out. Here the sample spans tens of thousands of clones, about four fifths being singletons. The source is a human donor in good health. V and J are TRBV15 and TRBJ1-5, with D possibly matching TRBD1 (6 bases). Sequencing input: CD4+ T cells from blood buffy coats. CDR3 DNA: TGTGCCACTAAACAGGGCACCAACACTCAGCCCCAGCATTTT. Residues: CATKQGTNTQPQHF.